This T cell receptor beta chain was sequenced for a study of T-cell memory formation after mild COVID-19. On the study more broadly: Largely donor-specific sequence clusters came from a couple of donors. Overall study findings and caveats: A subset of responding clones appeared in pre-infection memory, suggesting cross-reactive memory joined. From day 15 to 85, contracting clones were balanced between CD4 and CD8, whereas later expanders leaned toward CD4+.

This CDR3 contains 10 residues. V lost 6 bases, J lost 7 bases, and 4 bases lay in between. Constant-segment primers and 5'RACE yielded cDNA libraries for TCR alpha and TCR beta, each carrying sample barcodes and UMIs. TCRdb ran MiXCR on the 5' RACE reads and lists one entry per CDR3 protein. The table shows roughly 410,000 distinct CDR3 sequences, with 20% to 25% occurring only once. This clonotype was observed at least ten times. What it binds is not known. The clonotype comes from an adult woman who had mild COVID-19 (a few samples of this study predate the infection). Cell type and time point are not known. Sequenced sample: PBMCs or a T cell subset sorted from them (not recorded which). The J gene is TRBJ2-1, the V gene TRBV12-3 or TRBV12-4; D ambiguous. The CDR3 region is CASSLNEQFF. DNA of the CDR3: TGTGCCAGCAGCTTGAATGAGCAGTTCTTC.